The present TCR beta chain was sequenced within a study of T cell changes during pregnancy in multiple sclerosis. This CDR3 has 16 residues. Germline values: CDR1 SGDLS, CDR2 YYNGEE. J was trimmed by 3 bases and V by 4 bases; bases with no gene match: 9. Profiling relied on immunoSEQ multiplex PCR, and the TCRdb table lists in-frame clones only, not all of them. The sample has almost 95,000 clones, more than 85% seen once. The clonotype comes from a female donor with multiple sclerosis, enrolled in a pregnancy study. The chain has TRBV9 and TRBJ2-1; 8 nucleotides agree with TRBD2. The material sequenced was peripheral blood, taken in the first trimester of pregnancy. CDR3 sequence reads: CASSPSGGRYYNEQFF. CDR3 nucleotides: TGTGCCAGCAGCCCCTCGGGAGGGCGTTACTACAATGAGCAGTTCTTC.